A selection of T cell receptor beta chains follows, all from one sample in a study of read filtering for tumor transcriptome and immune sequencing. TCRdb passed the reads through MiXCR, listing each CDR3 protein once. This sample carries about 39,000 distinct CDR3 sequences, roughly 13% of them seen once, and the ten largest clones take approximately 7%. Sequenced material: a population of CD138-negative cells sorted from bone marrow. The receptor set was obtained from a donor older than 35 with multiple myeloma. CDR3s include the opening cysteine and the closing phenylalanine or tryptophan. D genes are given only for firm matches. Only part of the rows carry a size: once, few, many, or a class if the clone is expanded.

v_call	d_call	clone_size	j_call	cdr3_nt	cdr3_aa
TRBV11-3	-	-	TRBJ2-7	TGTGCCAGCAGCTTAGATCTAACAGGAGCAGGTGAGCAGTACTTC	CASSLDLTGAGEQYF
TRBV28	-	many	TRBJ1-4	TGTGCCAGCAGTTTGTACTCTAATGAAAAACTGTTTTTT	CASSLYSNEKLFF
TRBV6-6	-	-	TRBJ2-1	TGTGCCAGCAGCCCTTGGAATGAGCAGTTCTTC	CASSPWNEQFF
TRBV5-6	TRBD2	many	TRBJ2-7	TGTGCCAGCAACCTCGGGGGGACTCCTTTCCACGAGCAGTACTTC	CASNLGGTPFHEQYF
TRBV5-5	TRBD2	many	TRBJ2-4	TGTGCCAGCAGCTGGCTACCGGGACTAGCGGGTCAATTAGCCAAAAACATTCAGTACTTC	CASSWLPGLAGQLAKNIQYF
TRBV5-1	-	many	TRBJ1-1	TGCGCCAGCAGCTTGGTGCCAGCCAACACTGAAGCTTTCTTT	CASSLVPANTEAFF
TRBV7-9	-	many	TRBJ1-1	TGTGCCAGCAGGGGGGGGCAGAATGAAGCTTTCTTT	CASRGGQNEAFF
TRBV7-2	-	many	TRBJ1-4	TGTGCCAGCAGCTTAGCGGTGGGAAAACTGTTTTTT	CASSLAVGKLFF
TRBV28	-	many	TRBJ2-1	TGTGCCAGCAGCCCCGCTCAGGGAAATGAGCAGTTCTTC	CASSPAQGNEQFF
TRBV7-9	TRBD1	many	TRBJ1-5	TGTGCCAGCAGCTCCTCGGACAGGGGGGGAAACCAGCCCCAGCATTTT	CASSSSDRGGNQPQHF
TRBV2	-	many	TRBJ1-6	TGTGCCAGCAGTGAAGTTTGGGGACACGAAGATTATAATTCACCCCTCCACTTT	CASSEVWGHEDYNSPLHF
TRBV7-9	TRBD2	medium-sized	TRBJ2-1	TGTGCCAGCAGCTTAGTCAGGACTAGTCATGAGCAGTTCTTC	CASSLVRTSHEQFF
TRBV7-6	TRBD1	many	TRBJ1-2	TGTGCCAGCAGCTCACAGGGGCCGAACTATGGCTACACCTTC	CASSSQGPNYGYTF
TRBV24-1	-	-	TRBJ2-5	TGTGCCTGCTCGACAGGCCTGGGGACCCAGTACTTC	CACSTGLGTQYF
TRBV4-1	TRBD1	many	TRBJ1-4	TGCGCCAGCAGCCAAGCCGGGACAGGGGCTGAAAAACTGTTTTTT	CASSQAGTGAEKLFF
TRBV28	-	many	TRBJ2-7	TGTGCCAGCAGGAAAGGACAGAGGGCCTACGAGCAGTACTTC	CASRKGQRAYEQYF
TRBV12-3/TRBV12-4	TRBD2	many	TRBJ2-5	TGTGCCAGCAGTTTCGAAGCGGGACACCAAGAGACCCAGTACTTC	CASSFEAGHQETQYF
TRBV6-5	-	medium-sized	TRBJ2-1	TGTGCCAGCAGCCACCCCACGATCTTCATCCGCTCCTACAATGAGCAGTTCTTC	CASSHPTIFIRSYNEQFF
TRBV18	-	many	TRBJ2-3	TGTGCCAGCTCACTGGCAACAGATACGCAGTATTTT	CASSLATDTQYF
TRBV7-2	-	many	TRBJ2-5	TGTGCCAGCAGCTTCAGGGGTGTCCACCAAGAGACCCAGTACTTC	CASSFRGVHQETQYF
TRBV5-1	-	many	TRBJ2-3	TGCGCCAGCAGCTTGGAGGGAAGCACAGATACGCAGTATTTT	CASSLEGSTDTQYF
TRBV28	TRBD2	medium-sized	TRBJ2-1	TGTGCCAGCATCCTGACTAGCGGTTACAATGAGCAGTTCTTC	CASILTSGYNEQFF
TRBV20-1	TRBD2	medium-sized	TRBJ2-1	TGCAGTGCTAGAGTCCCACGGCTAGCGGAGGTTTACAATGAGCAGTTCTTC	CSARVPRLAEVYNEQFF